Listed below are T cell receptor beta chains from one sample, sequenced in a study of blood T cell repertoires in COVID-19. Some clones are missing from TCRdb's copy, which holds only in-frame ones; the method was immunoSEQ multiplex PCR. The table records a few hundred thousand clones, about 86% of them present only once. Sequenced: peripheral blood. The receptor source for this set is a woman in her sixties with COVID-19, enrolled during active disease. Both conserved end residues are part of each CDR3. The order of the fields is clone size, D gene, V gene, J gene, CDR3 DNA, CDR3 protein. A D gene is named only where the DNA matches it firmly. Not all rows give a size; the values are once, few, many and, for expanded clones, a class.

size: NA
D: TRBD1
V: TRBV5-4
J: TRBJ1-1
DNA: TGTGCCAGCAGCCCACCACAGGGGAAGAACACTGAAGCTTTCTTT
CDR3: CASSPPQGKNTEAFF

size: NA
D: NA
V: TRBV2
J: TRBJ2-1
DNA: TGTGCCAGCAGTGCCCAGGACACCTACAATGAGCAGTTCTTC
CDR3: CASSAQDTYNEQFF

size: NA
D: NA
V: TRBV7-2
J: TRBJ2-5
DNA: TGTGCCAGCAGCCCCCAAATCGAGACCCAGTACTTC
CDR3: CASSPQIETQYF

size: NA
D: NA
V: TRBV9
J: TRBJ1-1
DNA: TGTGCCAGCAGCGTGATACAGGGAATGAACACTGAAGCTTTCTTT
CDR3: CASSVIQGMNTEAFF

size: NA
D: NA
V: TRBV24-1
J: TRBJ2-3
DNA: TGTGCCACCAGTGATCCCGGACAGACAGATACGCAGTATTTT
CDR3: CATSDPGQTDTQYF

size: NA
D: NA
V: TRBV27
J: TRBJ2-7
DNA: TGTGCCAGCAGTTTATTGGGCCCCTACGAGCAGTACTTC
CDR3: CASSLLGPYEQYF

size: NA
D: NA
V: TRBV9
J: TRBJ1-6
DNA: TGTGCCAGCGGGGAGGGGGTCTCATATAATTCACCCCTCCACTTT
CDR3: CASGEGVSYNSPLHF

size: NA
D: TRBD2
V: TRBV25-1
J: TRBJ2-7
DNA: TGTGCCAGCAGTGATTCGGGGGGGGCGAATCCCTACGAGCAGTACTTC
CDR3: CASSDSGGANPYEQYF

size: NA
D: TRBD2
V: TRBV7-9
J: TRBJ2-3
DNA: TGTGCCAGCAGCTTAGGACTAGCGATTGCAGATACGCAGTATTTT
CDR3: CASSLGLAIADTQYF

size: NA
D: TRBD2
V: TRBV7-7
J: TRBJ2-5
DNA: TGTGCCAGCAGCCCGGGCGCTGTCGCGGGGGGGCTGTTGGAGACCCAGTACTTC
CDR3: CASSPGAVAGGLLETQYF

size: medium-sized
D: NA
V: TRBV18
J: TRBJ1-1
DNA: TGTGCCAGCTCACCGGCAGGGGAGGGTTCCAACACTGAAGCTTTCTTT
CDR3: CASSPAGEGSNTEAFF

size: NA
D: NA
V: TRBV9
J: TRBJ1-4
DNA: TGTGCCAGCAGCGTAGGGGGCAGGCTAAATGAAAAACTGTTTTTT
CDR3: CASSVGGRLNEKLFF

size: NA
D: NA
V: TRBV19
J: TRBJ2-7
DNA: TGTGCCAGTAGTCCTGACCCGTACGGGATGCCCTACGAGCAGTACTTC
CDR3: CASSPDPYGMPYEQYF

size: NA
D: NA
V: TRBV4-2
J: TRBJ2-3
DNA: TGTGCCAGCAGCCAAGCACCAACTAGCACAGATACGCAGTATTTT
CDR3: CASSQAPTSTDTQYF

size: NA
D: NA
V: TRBV29-1
J: TRBJ2-7
DNA: TGCAGCGTTGAAGATCGAGGGAACTCCTACGAGCAGTACTTC
CDR3: CSVEDRGNSYEQYF

size: NA
D: NA
V: TRBV6-5
J: TRBJ1-2
DNA: TGTGCCAGCAGTACCGACAGCCGAGCCGTCTATGGCTACACCTTC
CDR3: CASSTDSRAVYGYTF

size: once
D: TRBD1
V: TRBV6-1
J: TRBJ1-3
DNA: TGTGCCAGCAGTGAATACAGGGGCCCAGGAAACACCATATATTTT
CDR3: CASSEYRGPGNTIYF

size: NA
D: TRBD1
V: TRBV5-4
J: TRBJ2-5
DNA: TGTGCCAGCAGCCCCGGGACAGGGGGCGAGACCCAGTACTTC
CDR3: CASSPGTGGETQYF

size: NA
D: NA
V: TRBV6-2/TRBV6-3
J: TRBJ1-1
DNA: TGTGCCAGCAGTCCCTACCAGGTGCTTTGGGCTGAAGCTTTCTTT
CDR3: CASSPYQVLWAEAFF

size: NA
D: NA
V: TRBV19
J: TRBJ1-1
DNA: TGTGCCAGTAGAGACAGGTTTTTCACTGAAGCTTTCTTT
CDR3: CASRDRFFTEAFF

size: few
D: NA
V: TRBV11-3
J: TRBJ1-1
DNA: TGTGCCAGCAGCTTTTCCGACACTGAAGCTTTCTTT
CDR3: CASSFSDTEAFF

size: NA
D: TRBD1
V: TRBV6-5
J: TRBJ2-1
DNA: TGTGCCAGTCTTACAGGGGGCTTGATTAATGAGCAGTTCTTC
CDR3: CASLTGGLINEQFF

size: NA
D: TRBD2
V: TRBV2
J: TRBJ2-1
DNA: TGTGCCAGCAGAAAAAGCGGGGGGGCCTACAATGAGCAGTTCTTC
CDR3: CASRKSGGAYNEQFF

size: NA
D: NA
V: TRBV29-1
J: TRBJ2-1
DNA: TGCAGCGTTGAGGGGCGCTTTGAGCAGTTCTTC
CDR3: CSVEGRFEQFF

size: NA
D: TRBD1
V: TRBV10-2
J: TRBJ2-7
DNA: TGCGCCAGCAGAGACAGGGCAGACGAGCAGTACTTC
CDR3: CASRDRADEQYF

size: once
D: TRBD2
V: TRBV7-3
J: TRBJ2-1
DNA: TGTGCCAGCAGCTTGGTAGCGGGGGAGGTTAATGAGCAGTTCTTC
CDR3: CASSLVAGEVNEQFF